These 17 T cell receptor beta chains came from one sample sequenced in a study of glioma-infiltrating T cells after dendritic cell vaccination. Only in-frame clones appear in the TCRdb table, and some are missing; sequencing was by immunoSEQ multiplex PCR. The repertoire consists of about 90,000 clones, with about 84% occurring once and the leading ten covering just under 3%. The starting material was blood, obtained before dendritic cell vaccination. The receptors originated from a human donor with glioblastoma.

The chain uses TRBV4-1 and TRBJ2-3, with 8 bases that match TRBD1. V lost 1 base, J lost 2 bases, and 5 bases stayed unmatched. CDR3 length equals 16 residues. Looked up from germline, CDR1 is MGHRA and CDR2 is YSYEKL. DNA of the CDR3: TGCGCCAGCAGCCAAGGGGGGACAGGCATCACAGATACGCAGTATTTT. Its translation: CASSQGGTGITDTQYF.

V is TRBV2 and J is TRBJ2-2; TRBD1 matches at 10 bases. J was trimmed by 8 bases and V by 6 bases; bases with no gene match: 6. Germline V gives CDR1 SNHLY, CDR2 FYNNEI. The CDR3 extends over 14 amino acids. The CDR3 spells CASRTGTGEGELFF. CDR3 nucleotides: TGTGCCAGCAGAACCGGGACAGGGGAAGGGGAGCTGTTTTTT.

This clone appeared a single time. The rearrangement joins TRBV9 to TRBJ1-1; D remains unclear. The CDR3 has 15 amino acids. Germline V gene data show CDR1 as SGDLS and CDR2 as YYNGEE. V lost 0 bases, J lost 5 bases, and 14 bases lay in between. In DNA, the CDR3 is TGTGCCAGCAGCGTAGGACATCTTGGAGGGACTGAAGCTTTCTTT. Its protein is CASSVGHLGGTEAFF.

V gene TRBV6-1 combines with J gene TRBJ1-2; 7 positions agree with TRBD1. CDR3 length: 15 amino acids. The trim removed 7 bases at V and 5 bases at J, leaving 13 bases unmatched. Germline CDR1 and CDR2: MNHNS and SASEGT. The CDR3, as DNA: TGTGCCAGCAATAATGTAGTCACAGGGGATTATGGCTACACCTTC. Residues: CASNNVVTGDYGYTF.

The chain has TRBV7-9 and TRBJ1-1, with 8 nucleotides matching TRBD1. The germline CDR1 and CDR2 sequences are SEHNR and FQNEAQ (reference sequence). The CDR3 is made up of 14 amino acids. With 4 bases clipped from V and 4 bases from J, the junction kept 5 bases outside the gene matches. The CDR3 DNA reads TGTGCCAGCAGCTGGGGGACAGGCAGCACTGAAGCTTTCTTT. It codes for CASSWGTGSTEAFF.

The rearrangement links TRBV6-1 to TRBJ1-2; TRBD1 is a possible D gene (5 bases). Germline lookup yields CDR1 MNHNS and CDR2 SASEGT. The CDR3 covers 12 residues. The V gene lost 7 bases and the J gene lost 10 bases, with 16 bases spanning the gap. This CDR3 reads CASIESKGPYTF. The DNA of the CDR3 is TGTGCCAGCATCGAAAGTAAGGGGCCCTACACCTTC.

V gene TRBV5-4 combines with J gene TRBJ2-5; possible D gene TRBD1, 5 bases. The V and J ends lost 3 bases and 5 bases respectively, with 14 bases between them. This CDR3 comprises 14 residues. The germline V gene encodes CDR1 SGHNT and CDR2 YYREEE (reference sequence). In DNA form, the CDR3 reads TGTGCCAGCAGCTCCCAGCAGGGCGACGAGACCCAGTACTTC. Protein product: CASSSQQGDETQYF.

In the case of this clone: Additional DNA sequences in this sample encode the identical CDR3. The chain's CDR3 is CASSLVADTDTQYF. The CDR3 DNA is TGCGCCAGCAGCTTGGTGGCGGACACAGATACGCAGTATTTT. This chain connects TRBV5-1 to TRBJ2-3; D unclear. This CDR3 spans 14 amino acids. V lost 0 bases to trimming and J lost 2 bases, with 7 bases between them. Germline values: CDR1 SGHRS, CDR2 YFSETQ.

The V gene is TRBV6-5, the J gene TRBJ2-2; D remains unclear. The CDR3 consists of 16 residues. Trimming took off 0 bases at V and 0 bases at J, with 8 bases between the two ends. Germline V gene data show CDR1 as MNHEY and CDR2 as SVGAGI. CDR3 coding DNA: TGTGCCAGCAGTTACTCGGGCCCCGCGAACACCGGGGAGCTGTTTTTT. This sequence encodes CASSYSGPANTGELFF.

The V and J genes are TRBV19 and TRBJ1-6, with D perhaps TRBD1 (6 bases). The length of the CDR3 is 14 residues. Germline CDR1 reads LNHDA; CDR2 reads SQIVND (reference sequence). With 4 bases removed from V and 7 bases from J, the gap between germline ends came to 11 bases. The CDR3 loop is CASSREGGNSPLHF. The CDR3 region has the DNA TGTGCCAGTAGTAGGGAGGGGGGAAATTCACCCCTCCACTTT.

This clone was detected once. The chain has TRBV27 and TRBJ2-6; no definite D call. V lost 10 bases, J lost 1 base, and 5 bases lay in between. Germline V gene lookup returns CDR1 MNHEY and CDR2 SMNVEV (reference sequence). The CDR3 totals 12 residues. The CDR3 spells CATLSGANVLTF. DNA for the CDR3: TGTGCCACCTTATCTGGGGCCAACGTCCTGACTTTC.

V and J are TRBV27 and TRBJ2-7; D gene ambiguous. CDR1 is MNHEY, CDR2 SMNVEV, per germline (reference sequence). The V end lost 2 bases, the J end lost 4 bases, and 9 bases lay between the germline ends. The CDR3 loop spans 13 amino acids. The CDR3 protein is CASSLALGYEQYF. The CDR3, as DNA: TGTGCCAGCAGTTTAGCCCTCGGGTACGAGCAGTACTTC.

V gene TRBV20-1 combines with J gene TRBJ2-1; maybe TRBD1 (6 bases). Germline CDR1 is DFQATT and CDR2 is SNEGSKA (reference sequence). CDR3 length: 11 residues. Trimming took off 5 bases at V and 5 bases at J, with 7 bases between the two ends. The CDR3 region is CSAGQNNEQFF. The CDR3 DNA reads TGCAGTGCTGGACAGAACAATGAGCAGTTCTTC.

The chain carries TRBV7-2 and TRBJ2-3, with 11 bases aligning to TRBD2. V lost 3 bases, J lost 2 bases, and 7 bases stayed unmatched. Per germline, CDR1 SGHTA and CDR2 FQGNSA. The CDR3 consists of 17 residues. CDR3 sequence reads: CASSFSASGRITDTQYF. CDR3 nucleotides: TGTGCCAGCAGCTTTAGCGCTAGCGGGAGGATCACAGATACGCAGTATTTT.

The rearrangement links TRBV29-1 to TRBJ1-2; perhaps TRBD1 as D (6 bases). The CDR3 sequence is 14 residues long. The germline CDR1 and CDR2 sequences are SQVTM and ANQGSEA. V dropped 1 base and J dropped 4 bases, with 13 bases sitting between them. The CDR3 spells CSVEASRDTYGYTF. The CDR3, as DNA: TGCAGCGTTGAAGCTAGCAGGGACACCTATGGCTACACCTTC.

CDR3 region: CASSPRVEADTQYF. The DNA for the CDR3 is TGTGCCAGCAGCCCCCGGGTTGAGGCAGATACGCAGTATTTT. The gene calls are TRBV9 and TRBJ2-3; D is undetermined. V gave up 4 bases and J gave up 4 bases, with 13 bases separating them. This CDR3 spans 14 amino acids. From germline, CDR1 is SGDLS and CDR2 YYNGEE.

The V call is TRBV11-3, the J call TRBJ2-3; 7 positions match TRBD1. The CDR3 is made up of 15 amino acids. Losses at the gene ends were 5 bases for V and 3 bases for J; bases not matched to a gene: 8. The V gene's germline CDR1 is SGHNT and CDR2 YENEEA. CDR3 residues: CASSPRQGKTDTQYF. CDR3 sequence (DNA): TGTGCCAGCAGCCCTCGACAGGGTAAAACAGATACGCAGTATTTT.